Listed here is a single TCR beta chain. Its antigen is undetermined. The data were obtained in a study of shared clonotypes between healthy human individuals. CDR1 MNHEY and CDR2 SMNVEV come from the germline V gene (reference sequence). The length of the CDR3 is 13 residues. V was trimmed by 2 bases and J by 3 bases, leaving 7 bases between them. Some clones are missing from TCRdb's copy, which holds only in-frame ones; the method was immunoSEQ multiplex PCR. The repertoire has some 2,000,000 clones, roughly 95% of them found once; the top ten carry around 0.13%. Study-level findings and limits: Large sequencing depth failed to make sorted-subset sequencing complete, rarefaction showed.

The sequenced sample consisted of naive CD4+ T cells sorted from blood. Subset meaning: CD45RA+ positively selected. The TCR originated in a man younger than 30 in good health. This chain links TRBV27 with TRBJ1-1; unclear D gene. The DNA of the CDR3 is TGTGCCAGCAGTTTAAGGCAGGACACTGAAGCTTTCTTT. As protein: CASSLRQDTEAFF.